One and the same sample provided the 24 T cell receptor beta chains below, sequenced in a study of T cell responses to AZD1222 COVID-19 vaccine. Profiling relied on immunoSEQ multiplex PCR, and the TCRdb table lists in-frame clones only, not all of them. Of 150,000 to 200,000 clones in the sample, about nine tenths were seen once. This sample comprised peripheral blood, obtained on day 0 of AZD1222 vaccination. All receptors derive from an adult in good health.

This chain joins TRBV2 and TRBJ1-1; D unresolved. Trimming removed 4 bases at V and 4 bases at J, with 4 bases between. This CDR3 is 11 amino acids long. Per germline, CDR1 SNHLY and CDR2 FYNNEI. The CDR3 nucleotides read TGTGCCAGCAGTGCCCTCACTGAAGCTTTCTTT. Residues: CASSALTEAFF.

The chain links TRBV6-5 to TRBJ2-7, with TRBD1 identical over 7 bases. The CDR3 extends over 14 amino acids. Germline loops: CDR1 MNHEY, CDR2 SVGAGI. Unmatched junction bases numbered 6, after V lost 4 bases and J lost 3 bases. The CDR3 loop is CASSFRDRFYEQYF. The DNA for the CDR3 is TGTGCCAGCAGTTTCCGGGACAGATTCTACGAGCAGTACTTC.

This chain uses TRBV12-3 or TRBV12-4 with TRBJ1-1; D remains ambiguous. This CDR3 spans 13 amino acids. V lost 5 bases, J lost 3 bases, and 10 bases lay in between. CDR3 sequence (DNA): TGTGCCAGCAGTGTACTCCGGGACACTGAAGCTTTCTTT. Its translation: CASSVLRDTEAFF.

V is TRBV12-5 and J is TRBJ2-2; 12 bases agree with TRBD2. This CDR3 region has 17 residues. V lost 1 base to trimming and J lost 6 bases; unmatched junction nucleotides: 6. CDR1 LGHNT and CDR2 FRNRAP come from the germline V gene. The CDR3 region is CASGLETLAGGAGELFF. The CDR3 bases are TGTGCTAGTGGTTTGGAAACACTAGCGGGAGGAGCCGGGGAGCTGTTTTTT.

J is TRBJ2-1 and V is TRBV27, with 11 bases identical to TRBD1. The CDR3 runs 16 residues. Germline CDR1 is MNHEY and CDR2 is SMNVEV (reference sequence). V trimming: 5 bases; J trimming: 2 bases; junction bases outside the gene matches: 5. In DNA form, the CDR3 reads TGTGCCAGCAGTGACACGGGACAGGGGGCCTACAATGAGCAGTTCTTC. Translated, it gives CASSDTGQGAYNEQFF.

This sequence joins TRBV10-3 and TRBJ2-3; D remains unclear. The germline V gene has CDR1 ENHRY and CDR2 SYGVKD. Trimming took 4 bases from V and 1 from J, leaving 6 bases between them. The CDR3 contains 13 residues. The CDR3 region has the DNA TGTGCCATCAGTGGGATTGGCACAGATACGCAGTATTTT. Translation: CAISGIGTDTQYF.

With regard to this clone: The same CDR3 can be traced to other DNA sequences in this sample. The genes are TRBV6-5 and TRBJ1-5; TRBD1 matches 7 bases. This CDR3 contains 13 residues. V lost 6 bases, J lost 4 bases, and 3 bases stayed unmatched. Germline values: CDR1 MNHEY, CDR2 SVGAGI. CDR3 in DNA: TGTGCCAGCAGCCCAGGGGGGAATCAGCCCCAGCATTTT. It yields the protein CASSPGGNQPQHF.

The rearrangement joins TRBV5-1 to TRBJ2-3; TRBD2 matches at 7 bases. The germline V gene encodes CDR1 SGHRS and CDR2 YFSETQ. V was clipped by 3 bases and J by 6 bases; unmatched bases: 10. This CDR3 is built from 15 residues. Here the CDR3 DNA reads TGCGCCAGCAGCTCACTAGCGTCCATAGGGGATACGCAGTATTTT. It yields the protein CASSSLASIGDTQYF.

By sample share, this clone is medium-sized. This chain links TRBV5-6 with TRBJ1-2; D unclear. V was clipped by 0 bases and J by 4 bases, with 4 bases between them. CDR3 length: 12 amino acids. Germline V gene sequence: CDR1 SGHDT, CDR2 YYEEEE. This CDR3 is CASSLAFYGYTF. CDR3 bases: TGTGCCAGCAGCTTGGCGTTCTATGGCTACACCTTC.

On this clone itself: Other nucleotide sequences from this sample produce the same CDR3. The chain combines TRBV19 with TRBJ1-1; 9 bases are a match to TRBD1. Unmatched junction bases numbered 14, after V lost 7 bases and J lost 11 bases. Germline V lookup: CDR1 LNHDA, CDR2 SQIVND (reference sequence). CDR3 length: 14 residues. CDR3 in amino acids: CASMDALDRGEAFF. The CDR3 region has the DNA TGTGCCAGTATGGATGCCTTGGACAGGGGTGAGGCTTTCTTT.

This clone was seen a single time. The rearrangement links TRBV4-3 to TRBJ2-2; D unresolved. The CDR3 has 15 amino acids. Per the germline V gene, CDR1 is LGHNA and CDR2 is YSLEER. Trimming removed 0 bases from V and 1 base from J, with 6 bases in between. The CDR3 nucleotides are TGCGCCAGCAGCCAAGAATCAGGGAACACCGGGGAGCTGTTTTTT. This sequence encodes CASSQESGNTGELFF.

The genes are TRBV5-8 and TRBJ1-5, with no clear D. The CDR3 consists of 11 residues. Germline CDR1 SGHTS, CDR2 YDEGEE. Deletions cut 1 base from V and 4 bases from J, with 0 bases between. CDR3 in DNA: TGTGCCAGCAGCTTGAATCAGCCCCAGCATTTT. It specifies CASSLNQPQHF. The full variable domain, completed using reference TRBV5-8 and TRBJ1-5, is EAGVTQSPTHLIKTRGQQATLRCSPISGHTSVYWYQQALGLGLQFLLWYDEGEERNRGNFPPRFSGRQFPNYSSELNVNALELEDSALYLCASSLNQPQHFGDGTRLSIL.

This sequence joins TRBV6-5 and TRBJ1-2; D unresolved. Germline V gene sequence: CDR1 MNHEY, CDR2 SVGAGI. The CDR3 extends over 16 amino acids. Trimming pared 4 bases from V and 7 bases from J, leaving 22 bases between. As DNA, the CDR3 is TGTGCCAGCAGTTTACGCCCGCGCGGAAGGGCGGGTGGCTACACCTTC. It yields the protein CASSLRPRGRAGGYTF.

The rearrangement links TRBV7-8 to TRBJ2-7; 12 positions agree with TRBD1. The germline V gene encodes CDR1 SGHVS and CDR2 FQNEAQ. The CDR3 has 19 residues. J lost 0 bases, V lost 3 bases, and 12 bases had no gene match. CDR3 sequence: CASSFRDRGLGSPSYEQYF. As DNA, the CDR3 is TGTGCCAGCAGCTTCCGGGACAGGGGGCTTGGTTCACCCTCCTACGAGCAGTACTTC.

The J gene is TRBJ1-4, the V gene TRBV27; TRBD1 agrees at 7 bases. V lost 5 bases, J lost 4 bases, and 4 bases stayed unmatched. The CDR3 sequence is 14 residues long. Germline V gene sequence: CDR1 MNHEY, CDR2 SMNVEV (reference sequence). Here the CDR3 DNA reads TGTGCCAGCAGTGCGACAGGGATTAATGAAAAACTGTTTTTT. This encodes CASSATGINEKLFF.

The chain has TRBV5-1 and TRBJ1-1; maybe TRBD1 (5 bases). There are 13 residues in the CDR3. V lost 2 bases and J 4 bases, leaving 9 bases between the germline ends. The germline CDR1 and CDR2 sequences are SGHRS and YFSETQ. CDR3 amino acids: CASSFQGATEAFF. The DNA of the CDR3 is TGCGCCAGCAGCTTTCAGGGAGCCACTGAAGCTTTCTTT.

The rearrangement links TRBV30 to TRBJ1-5; D is unclear. The CDR3 consists of 14 residues. V was pared by 4 bases and J by 5 bases, with 15 bases between. Per the germline V gene, CDR1 is GTSNPN and CDR2 is SVGIG (reference sequence). The CDR3 loop reads CAWKRGQLDQPQHF. The CDR3 bases are TGTGCCTGGAAACGAGGGCAGCTCGATCAGCCCCAGCATTTT.

The chain uses TRBV11-1 and TRBJ2-2; D remains ambiguous. V shed 2 bases and J shed 9 bases, with 19 bases lying between them. The CDR3 has 16 residues. Germline CDR1 reads SGHAT; CDR2 reads FQDESV (reference sequence). The CDR3 DNA sequence: TGTGCCAGCAGCTTACAAGACACCGGACGTGCCCGGGAGCTGTTTTTT. This sequence encodes CASSLQDTGRARELFF.

The J gene is TRBJ1-1, the V gene TRBV19; the match to TRBD1 covers 7 bases. With 6 bases clipped from V and 1 base from J, the junction kept 8 bases outside the gene matches. Germline CDR1 LNHDA, CDR2 SQIVND (reference sequence). CDR3 length: 15 amino acids. CDR3 nucleotide sequence: TGTGCCAGTAGCTCAGGGGGACTCTCGAACACTGAAGCTTTCTTT. Translated, it gives CASSSGGLSNTEAFF.

The chain carries TRBV6-2 or TRBV6-3 and TRBJ1-2, with 7 bases identical to TRBD1. J was trimmed by 0 bases and V by 5 bases; bases with no gene match: 15. The CDR3 contains 18 residues. Looked up from germline, CDR1 is MNHEY and CDR2 is SVGEGT. The CDR3 region is CASSLGTDVIQPNYGYTF. CDR3 sequence (DNA): TGTGCCAGCAGTCTTGGGACAGATGTTATCCAACCTAACTATGGCTACACCTTC.

The chain carries TRBV7-9 and TRBJ1-6; TRBD1 agrees at 8 bases. The V gene's germline CDR1 is SEHNR and CDR2 FQNEAQ (reference sequence). The junction had 2 bases not matched to a gene; V was cut back by 1 base and J by 9 bases. The CDR3 is 14 residues long. The DNA of the CDR3 is TGTGCCAGCAGCTTAGACCAGGGGGCTTCACCCCTCCACTTT. Protein: CASSLDQGASPLHF.

This chain uses TRBV6-5 with TRBJ1-6; D is unclear. V was cut by 7 bases and J by 5 bases, with 12 bases left in between. This CDR3 spans 14 amino acids. The germline V gene has CDR1 MNHEY and CDR2 SVGAGI. CDR3 protein: CASKAQYDNSPLHF. CDR3 in DNA: TGTGCCAGCAAAGCACAGTATGATAATTCACCCCTCCACTTT.

V is TRBV10-1 and J is TRBJ1-5; TRBD1 might be the D (5 bases). The CDR3 has 15 amino acids. CDR1 and CDR2 (germline): WNHNN, SYGVQD (reference sequence). Deletions cut 6 bases from V and 6 bases from J, with 18 bases between. The CDR3 reads CASRPGTGGSQPQHF. The CDR3 DNA reads as TGCGCCAGCAGGCCCGGGACGGGCGGGAGTCAGCCCCAGCATTTT.

This sequence joins TRBV3-1 (or the pseudogene TRBV3-2) and TRBJ1-3; unclear D gene. The V gene lost 4 bases and the J gene lost 2 bases, with 6 bases spanning the gap. Germline CDR1 LGHDT, CDR2 YNNKEL (reference sequence). This CDR3 comprises 13 residues. The CDR3 nucleotides are TGTGCCAGCAGCCTGGACGCTGGAAACACCATATATTTT. Its protein is CASSLDAGNTIYF.